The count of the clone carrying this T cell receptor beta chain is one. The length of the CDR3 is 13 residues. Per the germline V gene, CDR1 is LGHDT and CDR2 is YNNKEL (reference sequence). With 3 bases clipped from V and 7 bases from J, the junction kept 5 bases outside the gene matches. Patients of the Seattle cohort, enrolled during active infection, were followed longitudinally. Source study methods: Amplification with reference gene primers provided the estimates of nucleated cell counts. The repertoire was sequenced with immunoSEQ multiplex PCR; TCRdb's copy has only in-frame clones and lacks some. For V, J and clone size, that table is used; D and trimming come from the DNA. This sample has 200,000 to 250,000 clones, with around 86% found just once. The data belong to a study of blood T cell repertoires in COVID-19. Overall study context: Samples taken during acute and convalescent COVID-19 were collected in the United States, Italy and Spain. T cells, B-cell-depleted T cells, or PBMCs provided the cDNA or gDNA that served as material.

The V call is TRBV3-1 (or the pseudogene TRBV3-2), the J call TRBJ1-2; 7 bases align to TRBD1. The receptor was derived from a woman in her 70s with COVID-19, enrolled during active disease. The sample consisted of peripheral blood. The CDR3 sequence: CASSQGTVGGYTF. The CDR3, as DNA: TGTGCCAGCAGCCAGGGGACAGTGGGTGGCTACACCTTC.